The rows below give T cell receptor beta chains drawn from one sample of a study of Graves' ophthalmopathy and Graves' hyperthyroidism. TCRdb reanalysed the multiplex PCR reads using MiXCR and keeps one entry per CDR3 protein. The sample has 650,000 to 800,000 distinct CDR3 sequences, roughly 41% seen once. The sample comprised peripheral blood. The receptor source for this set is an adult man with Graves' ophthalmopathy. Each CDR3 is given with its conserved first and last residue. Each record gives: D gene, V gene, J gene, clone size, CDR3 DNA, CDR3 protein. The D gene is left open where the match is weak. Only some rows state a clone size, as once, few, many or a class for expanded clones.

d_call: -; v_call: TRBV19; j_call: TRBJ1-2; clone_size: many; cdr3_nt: TGTGCCAGTAGTAAGGATTTGAATGGCTACACCTTC; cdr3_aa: CASSKDLNGYTF
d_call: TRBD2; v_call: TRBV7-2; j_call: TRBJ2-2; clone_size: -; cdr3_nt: TGTGCCAGCAGCTTCGGAGCGGGAGGGGAGCTGTTTTTT; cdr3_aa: CASSFGAGGELFF
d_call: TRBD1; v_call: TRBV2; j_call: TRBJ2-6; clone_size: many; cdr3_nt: TGTGCCAGCAGCGATGGATGGGACAGGGGGATCTCTGGGGCCAACGTCCTGACTTTC; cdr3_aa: CASSDGWDRGISGANVLTF
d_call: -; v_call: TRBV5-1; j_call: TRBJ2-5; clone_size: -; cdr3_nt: TGCGCCAGCAGCTTGGGATGGGGTAGGGGCCAGTACTTC; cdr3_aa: CASSLGWGRGQYF
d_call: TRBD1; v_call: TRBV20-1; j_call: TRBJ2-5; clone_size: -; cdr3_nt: TGCAGTGCTGGACAGGGGCTTCAAGAGACCCAGTACTTC; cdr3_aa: CSAGQGLQETQYF
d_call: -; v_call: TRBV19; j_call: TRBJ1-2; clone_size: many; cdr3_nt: TGTGCCAGTAGTCCTACCGACAAGACCTATGGCTACACCTTC; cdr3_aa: CASSPTDKTYGYTF
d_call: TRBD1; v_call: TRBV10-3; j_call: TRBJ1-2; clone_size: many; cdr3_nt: TGTGCCATCAGTGAAGACAGGGAGATTTTGGATGGCTACACCTTC; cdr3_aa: CAISEDREILDGYTF
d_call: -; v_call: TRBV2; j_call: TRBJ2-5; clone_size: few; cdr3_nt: TGTGCCAGCAGTGAGAGGGGACCCCAGTACTTC; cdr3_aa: CASSERGPQYF
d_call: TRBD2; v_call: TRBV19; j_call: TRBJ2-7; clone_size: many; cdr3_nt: TGTGCCAGTAGTACGGGACTAGCTTACGAGCAGTACTTC; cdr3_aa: CASSTGLAYEQYF
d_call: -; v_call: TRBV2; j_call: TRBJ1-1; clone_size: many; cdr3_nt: TGTGCCAGCAATCGGGACGAAGTGAACACTGAAGCTTTCTTT; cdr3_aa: CASNRDEVNTEAFF
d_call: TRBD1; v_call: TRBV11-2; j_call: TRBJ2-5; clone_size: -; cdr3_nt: TGTGCCAGTAGTACGGGACAGCTCCCCGAGACCCAGTACTTC; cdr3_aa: CASSTGQLPETQYF
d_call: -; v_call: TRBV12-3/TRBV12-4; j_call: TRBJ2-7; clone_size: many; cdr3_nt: TGTGCCAGCAGTGCTGGGTTCTACGAGCAGTACTTC; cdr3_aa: CASSAGFYEQYF
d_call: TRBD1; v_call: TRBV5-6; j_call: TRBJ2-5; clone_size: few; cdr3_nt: TGTGCCAGCAGCCAAGGGGGACAGGGGGCGTATGAGACCCAGTACTTC; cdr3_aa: CASSQGGQGAYETQYF
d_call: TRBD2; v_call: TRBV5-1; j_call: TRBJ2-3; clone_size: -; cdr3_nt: TGCGCCAGCAGTGCGGGAGGCACAGATACGCAGTATTTT; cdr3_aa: CASSAGGTDTQYF
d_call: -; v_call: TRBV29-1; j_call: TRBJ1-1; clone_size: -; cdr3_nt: TGTGCCTGGAAGGGGGACACTGAAGCTTTCTTT; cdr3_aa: CAWKGDTEAFF
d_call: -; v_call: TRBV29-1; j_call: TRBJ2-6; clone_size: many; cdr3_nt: TGCAGCGTCGTCGGGACAAACTCTGGGGCCAACGTCCTGACTTTC; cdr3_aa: CSVVGTNSGANVLTF
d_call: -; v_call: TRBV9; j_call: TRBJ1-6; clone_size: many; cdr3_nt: TGTGCCAGCAGCGAGTACATCCAGGTCTCACCCCTCCACTTT; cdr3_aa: CASSEYIQVSPLHF
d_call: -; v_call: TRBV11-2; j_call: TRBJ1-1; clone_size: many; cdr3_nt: TGTGCCAGCAAACGATTGGGCCTGAACACTGAAGCTTTCTTT; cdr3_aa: CASKRLGLNTEAFF
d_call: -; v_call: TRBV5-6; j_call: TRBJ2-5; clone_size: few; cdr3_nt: TGTGCCAGCAGCTTGGAGACGGATGAGACCCAGTACTTC; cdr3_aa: CASSLETDETQYF
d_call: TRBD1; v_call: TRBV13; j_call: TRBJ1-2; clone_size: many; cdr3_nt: TGTGCCAGCAGCACCCGGGACAGGGGGGCTGGCTACACCTTC; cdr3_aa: CASSTRDRGAGYTF
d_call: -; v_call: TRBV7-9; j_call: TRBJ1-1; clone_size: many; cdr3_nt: TGTGTCAGCAGCCTCGGACAGAACACTGAAGCTTTCTTT; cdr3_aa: CVSSLGQNTEAFF
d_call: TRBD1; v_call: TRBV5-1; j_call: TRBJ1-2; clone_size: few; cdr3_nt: TGCGCCAGCAGCTACGGACCGGGACAGTCCCTTTCTACTAATGGCTACACCTTC; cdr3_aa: CASSYGPGQSLSTNGYTF
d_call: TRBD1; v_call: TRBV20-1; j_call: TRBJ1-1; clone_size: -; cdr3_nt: TGCAGTGCGCCCCTCGGGACAGGGGGAGGGACTGAAGCTTTCTTT; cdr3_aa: CSAPLGTGGGTEAFF
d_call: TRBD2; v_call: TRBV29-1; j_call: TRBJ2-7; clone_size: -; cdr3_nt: TGCAGCGTTCTAGCGGGGAGAAAATACGAGCAGTACTTC; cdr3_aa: CSVLAGRKYEQYF
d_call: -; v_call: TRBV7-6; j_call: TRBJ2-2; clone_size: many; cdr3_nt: TGTGCCAGCAGCTTAGATGTCACCCGCACCGGGGAGCTGTTTTTT; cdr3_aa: CASSLDVTRTGELFF
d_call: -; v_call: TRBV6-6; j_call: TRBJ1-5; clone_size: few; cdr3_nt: TGTGCCAGCAGTTTCTTGGCGATGAATAGCAATCAGCCCCAGCATTTT; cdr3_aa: CASSFLAMNSNQPQHF
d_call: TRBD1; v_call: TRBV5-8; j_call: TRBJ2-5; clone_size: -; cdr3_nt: TGTGCCAGCAGCGTACAGGGGTCCGCGGAGACCCAGTACTTC; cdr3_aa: CASSVQGSAETQYF
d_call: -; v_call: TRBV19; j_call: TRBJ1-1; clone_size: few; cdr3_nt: TGTGCCAGTAGTATAGATCGCGGTGGTGAAGCTTTCTTT; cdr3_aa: CASSIDRGGEAFF
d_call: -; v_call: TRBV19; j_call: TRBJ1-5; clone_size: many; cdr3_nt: TGTGCCAGTAAGAAGGAATCGGACAGAAATCAGCCCCAGCATTTT; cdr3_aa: CASKKESDRNQPQHF
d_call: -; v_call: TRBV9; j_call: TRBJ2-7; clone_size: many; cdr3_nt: TGTGCCAGCAGCGTAGACACAGGGAATTACGAGCAGTACTTC; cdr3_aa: CASSVDTGNYEQYF
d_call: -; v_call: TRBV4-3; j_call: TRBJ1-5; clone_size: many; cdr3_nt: TGCGCCAGCAGCCAAGATGAGAATCAGCCCCAGCATTTT; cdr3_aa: CASSQDENQPQHF
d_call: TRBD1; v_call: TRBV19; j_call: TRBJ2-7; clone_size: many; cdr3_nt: TGTGCCAGTAGTCCGGGACAGGGGACTCTCTACGAGCAGTACTTC; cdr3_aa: CASSPGQGTLYEQYF
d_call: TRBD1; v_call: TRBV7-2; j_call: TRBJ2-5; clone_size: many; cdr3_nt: TGTGCCAGCAGAATTCCGGGACAGGGGTACCAAGAGACCCAGTACTTC; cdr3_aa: CASRIPGQGYQETQYF
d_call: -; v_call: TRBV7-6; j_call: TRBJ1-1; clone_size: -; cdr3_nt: TGTGCCAGCAGCTTAGCCCCAAAGGGGGGGAGGACTGAAGCTTTCTTT; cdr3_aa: CASSLAPKGGRTEAFF
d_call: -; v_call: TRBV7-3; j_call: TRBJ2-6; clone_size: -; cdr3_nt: TGTGCCAGCAGCGCCCGCCTCGAGGGTACTGGGGCCAACGTCCTGACTTTC; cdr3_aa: CASSARLEGTGANVLTF
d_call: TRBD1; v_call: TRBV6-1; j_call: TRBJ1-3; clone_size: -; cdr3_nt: TGTGCCAGCGCGGACAGGGGATCTGGAAACACCATATATTTT; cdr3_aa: CASADRGSGNTIYF
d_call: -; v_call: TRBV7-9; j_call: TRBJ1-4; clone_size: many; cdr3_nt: TGTGCCAGCAGCAGGTCCCAGGGGTCTCCTTATGCAACTAATGAAAAACTGTTTTTT; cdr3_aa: CASSRSQGSPYATNEKLFF
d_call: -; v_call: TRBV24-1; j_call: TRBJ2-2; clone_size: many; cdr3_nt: TGTGCCACCAGTACCGGGAACACCGGGGAGCTGTTTTTT; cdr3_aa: CATSTGNTGELFF
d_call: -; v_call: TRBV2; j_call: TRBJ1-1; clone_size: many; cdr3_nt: TGTGCCAGCAGTGATATGGACAGAATAGCTATGAACACTGAAGCTTTCTTT; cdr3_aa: CASSDMDRIAMNTEAFF
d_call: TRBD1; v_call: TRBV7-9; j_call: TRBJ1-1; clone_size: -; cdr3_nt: TGTGCCAGCAGCTACTACAGGGGAGGTGAAGCTTTCTTT; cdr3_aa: CASSYYRGGEAFF
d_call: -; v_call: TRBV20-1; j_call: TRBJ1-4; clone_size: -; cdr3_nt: TGCAGTGCTAAAGGCTACGGAGGGAATGAAAAACTGTTTTTT; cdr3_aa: CSAKGYGGNEKLFF
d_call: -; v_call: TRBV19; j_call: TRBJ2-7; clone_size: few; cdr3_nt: TGTGCCAGTAGCGCGGGCGTAACCTCCTACGAGCAGTACTTC; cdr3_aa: CASSAGVTSYEQYF
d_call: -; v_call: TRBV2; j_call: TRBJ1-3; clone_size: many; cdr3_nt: TGTGCCAGCAGTGAAGTCGGTGACGGAGGAAACACCATATATTTT; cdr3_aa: CASSEVGDGGNTIYF
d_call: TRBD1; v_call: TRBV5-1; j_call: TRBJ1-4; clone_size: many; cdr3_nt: TGCGCCAGCAGCAAGACAGGGGAAAATGAAAAACTGTTTTTT; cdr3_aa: CASSKTGENEKLFF
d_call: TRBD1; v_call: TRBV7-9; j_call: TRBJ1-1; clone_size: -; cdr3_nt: TGTGCCAGCAGCCTAAGGACAGGGCAGGATGCTTTCTTT; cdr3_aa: CASSLRTGQDAFF
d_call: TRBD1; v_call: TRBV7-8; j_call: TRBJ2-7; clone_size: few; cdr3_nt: TGTGCCAGCAGTGAAGCGAAGGGACAGGGGGAGGCCGAGCAGTACTTC; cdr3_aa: CASSEAKGQGEAEQYF
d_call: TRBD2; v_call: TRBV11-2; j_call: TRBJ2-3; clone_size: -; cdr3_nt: TGTGCCAGCAGCGAGGGACTAGCGGAAACAGATACGCAGTATTTT; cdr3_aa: CASSEGLAETDTQYF
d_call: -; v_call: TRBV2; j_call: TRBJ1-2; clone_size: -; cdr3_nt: TGTGCCAGCAGAGGTGGACTAGCGGGCTACACCTTC; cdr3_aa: CASRGGLAGYTF
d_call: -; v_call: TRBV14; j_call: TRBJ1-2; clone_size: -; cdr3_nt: TGTGCCAGCAGCTCCCCCAGGGGAACTTCTCGACTTGGCTATGGCTACACCTTC; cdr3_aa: CASSSPRGTSRLGYGYTF
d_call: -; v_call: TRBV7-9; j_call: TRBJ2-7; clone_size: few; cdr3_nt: TGTGCCAGCCAAGCGACGGGGGCTCACTACGAGCAGTACTTC; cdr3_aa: CASQATGAHYEQYF
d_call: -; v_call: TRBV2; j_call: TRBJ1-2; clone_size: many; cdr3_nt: TGTGCCAGCAGTGAAGACGCAGCGGGAGGCTACACCTTC; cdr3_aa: CASSEDAAGGYTF